Each of the 6 T cell receptor beta chains below was sequenced from the same sample in a study of blood T cell repertoires in COVID-19. Sequencing used immunoSEQ multiplex PCR; TCRdb keeps in-frame clones, though not all of them. The table shows approximately 290,000 clones, with 70% to 90% occurring only once. The sequencing sample was made of PBMCs or T cells enriched from blood (not recorded which). These receptors were taken from a woman aged 25 to 39 who had recovered from COVID-19.

The chain links TRBV24-1 to TRBJ1-1; TRBD1 might be the D (6 bases). Deletions cut 6 bases from V and 4 bases from J, with 17 bases between. The CDR3 covers 15 residues. Germline-derived CDR1 and CDR2 are KGHDR and SFDVKD. The CDR3 bases are TGTGCCACCAGTCCTTCCACACGAGGGGGCACTGAAGCTTTCTTT. This codes for CATSPSTRGGTEAFF.

The chain has TRBV29-1 and TRBJ2-2, with a weak D call TRBD2 (5 bases). The CDR3 runs to 14 residues. V lost 5 bases and J lost 7, with 17 bases in between. In germline, CDR1 is SQVTM, CDR2 ANQGSEA. The CDR3 region has the DNA TGCAGCGTTCGGGATTCCGCTCCGTACGGGGAGCTGTTTTTT. Its protein product is CSVRDSAPYGELFF.

CDR3 DNA sequence: TGTGCCAGCAGCTTAAACCTAGCCAATGAGCAGTTCTTC. Translating gives CASSLNLANEQFF. The chain has TRBV11-1 and TRBJ2-1, with a weak D call TRBD2 (5 bases). V was clipped by 2 bases and J by 6 bases, with 8 bases between them. From germline, CDR1 is SGHAT and CDR2 FQDESV (reference sequence). The CDR3 spans 13 residues.

This clone came up a few times. This chain connects TRBV6-4 to TRBJ2-2; 8 positions agree with TRBD2. Looked up from germline, CDR1 is MRHNA and CDR2 is SNTAGT. J was trimmed by 4 bases and V by 6 bases; bases with no gene match: 7. CDR3 size: 15 residues. The CDR3 nucleotides are TGTGCCAGCAGAGAGGGGACTAGATCCACCGGGGAGCTGTTTTTT. This gives the protein CASREGTRSTGELFF.

V usage is TRBV7-6 and J usage is TRBJ2-4, with D hard to call. Trimming took off 1 base at V and 2 bases at J, with 18 bases between the two ends. Germline assignment: CDR1 SGHVS and CDR2 FNYEAQ. The CDR3 length is 18 residues. CDR3 amino acids: CASSLGYRGPTSKNIQYF. DNA of the CDR3: TGTGCCAGCAGCTTAGGTTATCGAGGCCCGACCTCCAAAAACATTCAGTACTTC.

The chain links TRBV5-8 to TRBJ1-5, with D tentatively TRBD1 (6 bases). Germline V gives CDR1 SGHTS, CDR2 YDEGEE. The CDR3 consists of 16 residues. Trimming cost V 4 bases and J 4 bases, with 18 bases left between them. The CDR3 DNA sequence: TGTGCCAGCAGCAAGGCCGGGACACCCGGGAATCAGCCCCAGCATTTT. Amino acids: CASSKAGTPGNQPQHF.